One and the same sample provided the 23 T cell receptor beta chains below, sequenced in a study of shared clonotypes between healthy human individuals. CD45RO-negative, CCR7-selected cells formed the naive CD8 fraction, which excluded terminally differentiated effector memory CD45RA+ cells. The assay was immunoSEQ multiplex PCR, and TCRdb's table has in-frame clones only and misses some. In the table there are about 1.9 million clones, around 95% of which are singletons. Sequencing used naive CD8+ T cells from PBMCs. The receptor source for this set is a man between 18 and 35 years old in good health. Some clones in this sample may be carry-over from other donors' samples.

DNA for the CDR3: TGCGCCAGCAGCTTCCAGGAAGGGGGCGGTGACACTGAAGCTTTCTTT. This translates into CASSFQEGGGDTEAFF. The chain employs TRBV4-1 and TRBJ1-1; 7 bases are shared with TRBD1. Unmatched junction bases numbered 12, after V lost 5 bases and J lost 3 bases. The CDR3 is made up of 16 amino acids. Germline V gene data show CDR1 as MGHRA and CDR2 as YSYEKL.

The chain uses TRBV5-4 and TRBJ2-7; 7 bases match TRBD1. The CDR3 runs to 13 residues. With V trimmed by 2 bases and J by 2 bases, 1 base remained unmatched. The germline V gene has CDR1 SGHNT and CDR2 YYREEE (reference sequence). CDR3 coding DNA: TGTGCCAGCAGCTTACAGGGGACCTACGAGCAGTACTTC. It yields the protein CASSLQGTYEQYF.

This rearrangement joins TRBV28 to TRBJ1-4; 7 positions agree with TRBD1. The CDR3 extends over 14 amino acids. Germline V gives CDR1 MDHEN, CDR2 SYDVKM. J was trimmed by 5 bases and V by 5 bases; bases with no gene match: 5. The CDR3 loop is CASSPRGGNEKLFF. CDR3 in DNA: TGTGCCAGCAGTCCCAGGGGGGGAAATGAAAAACTGTTTTTT.

This clone was found a few times. V and J are TRBV9 and TRBJ1-2, with no clear D. CDR1 is SGDLS, CDR2 YYNGEE, per germline. With 1 base removed from V and 3 bases from J, the gap between germline ends came to 13 bases. The CDR3 consists of 15 residues. This CDR3 reads CASSVNSETDYGYTF. The CDR3 coding sequence is TGTGCCAGCAGCGTAAATTCCGAGACGGACTATGGCTACACCTTC.

The rearrangement links TRBV5-8 to TRBJ2-3, with D perhaps TRBD2 (6 bases). CDR1 and CDR2 from the germline V gene are SGHTS and YDEGEE. V was pared by 0 bases and J by 1 base, with 12 bases between. This CDR3 is built from 16 residues. The CDR3 here is CASSLAAGSRTDTQYF. The CDR3 bases are TGTGCCAGCAGCTTGGCCGCGGGATCCCGCACAGATACGCAGTATTTT.

The CDR3 bases are TGTGCCAGCAGCTTCGGCACAGATACGCAGTATTTT. This sequence encodes CASSFGTDTQYF. V and J are TRBV9 and TRBJ2-3; D gene unclear. There are 12 residues in the CDR3. Trimming shortened V by 4 bases and J by 1 base, and 4 bases separated the two germline ends. Germline V gives CDR1 SGDLS, CDR2 YYNGEE.

The gene calls are TRBV5-4 and TRBJ2-1; 8 nucleotides line up with TRBD2. From germline, CDR1 is SGHNT and CDR2 YYREEE (reference sequence). This CDR3 is 14 amino acids long. J lost 8 bases, V lost 1 base, and 5 bases had no gene match. Here the CDR3 reads CASSLSGSIYEQFF. The CDR3, as DNA: TGTGCCAGCAGCTTGAGCGGGAGTATCTATGAGCAGTTCTTC.

The rearrangement uses TRBV7-6 and TRBJ2-2, with TRBD1 matching 12 bases. With 0 bases clipped from V and 3 bases from J, the junction kept 11 bases outside the gene matches. Germline lookup yields CDR1 SGHVS and CDR2 FNYEAQ. The CDR3 contains 20 residues. The CDR3: CASSLAMGRGQGADTGELFF. In DNA, the CDR3 is TGTGCCAGCAGCTTAGCGATGGGACGGGGACAGGGGGCGGACACCGGGGAGCTGTTTTTT.

This clone appeared a single time. The chain has TRBV5-5 and TRBJ2-2; D unresolved. Germline assignment: CDR1 SGHKS and CDR2 YYEKEE (reference sequence). V shed 0 bases and J shed 4 bases, with 13 bases lying between them. The CDR3 sequence is 16 residues long. The CDR3 sequence is CASSLVSLQTTGELFF. CDR3 DNA: TGTGCCAGCAGCTTGGTTTCTCTACAGACCACCGGGGAGCTGTTTTTT.

The genes are TRBV7-9 and TRBJ2-7; TRBD2 aligns across 9 bases. Germline CDR1 and CDR2: SEHNR and FQNEAQ (reference sequence). V trimming: 5 bases; J trimming: 3 bases; junction bases outside the gene matches: 14. The CDR3 runs to 17 residues. CDR3 in amino acids: CASSLLTPGTSLYEQYF. The CDR3, as DNA: TGTGCCAGCAGCCTCCTGACTCCCGGGACTAGCCTCTACGAGCAGTACTTC.

This rearrangement joins TRBV4-1 to TRBJ2-7, with D possibly being TRBD1 (6 bases). CDR3 size: 16 residues. Germline CDR1 and CDR2: MGHRA and YSYEKL. Trimming shortened V by 3 bases and J by 0 bases, and 15 bases separated the two germline ends. CDR3 protein: CASSHGGRESSYEQYF. The CDR3 nucleotides read TGCGCCAGCAGCCATGGGGGCCGCGAGAGCTCCTACGAGCAGTACTTC.

The rearrangement joins TRBV2 to TRBJ2-4, with 7 bases fitting TRBD2. The CDR3 is made up of 13 amino acids. The germline gives CDR1 SNHLY, CDR2 FYNNEI. V lost 11 bases to trimming and J lost 3 bases; unmatched junction nucleotides: 7. The CDR3 is CACQGLSKNIQYF. The CDR3 DNA reads TGTGCCTGCCAGGGACTAAGCAAAAACATTCAGTACTTC.

This clone was seen only once. V and J are TRBV10-1 and TRBJ2-1; D is uncertain. The ends were cut back, 0 bases at V and 12 bases at J, with 21 bases in the middle. From germline, CDR1 is WNHNN and CDR2 SYGVQD (reference sequence). CDR3 length equals 16 residues. The CDR3 reads CASSESFVGRSSRQFF. CDR3 bases: TGCGCCAGCAGTGAGTCGTTTGTCGGCAGGTCGAGCCGGCAGTTCTTC.

This sequence joins TRBV5-6 and TRBJ2-3, with D perhaps matching TRBD1 (6 bases). This CDR3 contains 13 residues. Germline-derived CDR1 and CDR2 are SGHDT and YYEEEE. The ends were cut back, 4 bases at V and 5 bases at J, with 11 bases in the middle. CDR3 in amino acids: CASSRTRGDTQYF. CDR3 in DNA: TGTGCCAGCAGCAGGACCAGGGGAGATACGCAGTATTTT.

V usage is TRBV7-6 and J usage is TRBJ2-7; 9 nucleotides match TRBD2. This CDR3 region has 15 residues. Trimming cost V 5 bases and J 3 bases; bases outside gene matches: 8. Germline CDR1 reads SGHVS; CDR2 reads FNYEAQ. The CDR3 coding sequence is TGTGCCAGCAGCGGTACGGCGGGAGGGCTCTACGAGCAGTACTTC. Its protein is CASSGTAGGLYEQYF.

V is TRBV27 and J is TRBJ2-6, with D perhaps TRBD1 (5 bases). This CDR3 has 15 amino acids. Germline V gene sequence: CDR1 MNHEY, CDR2 SMNVEV (reference sequence). V was pared by 3 bases and J by 0 bases, with 6 bases between. The CDR3 is CASSLTASGANVLTF. The CDR3 region has the DNA TGTGCCAGCAGTTTGACAGCCTCTGGGGCCAACGTCCTGACTTTC. The full variable domain, its missing parts supplied by reference TRBV27 and TRBJ2-6, is EAQVTQNPRYLITVTGKKLTVTCSQNMNHEYMSWYRQDPGLGLRQIYYSMNVEVTDKGDVPEGYKVSRKEKRNFPLILESPSPNQTSLYFCASSLTASGANVLTFGAGSRLTVL.

The CDR3 here is CSVEGGRASNEQFF. The CDR3 nucleotides read TGCAGCGTTGAAGGGGGGAGGGCCAGCAATGAGCAGTTCTTC. This rearrangement joins TRBV29-1 to TRBJ2-1, with TRBD2 matching 7 bases. The CDR3 runs to 14 residues. After removal of 1 base from V and 6 bases from J, the junction contained 6 bases not matched to a gene. CDR1 and CDR2 from the germline V gene are SQVTM and ANQGSEA.

The CDR3 loop is CASSPGGTSLYEQYF. CDR3 DNA sequence: TGTGCCAGCAGCCCAGGGGGGACTAGCCTCTACGAGCAGTACTTC. The chain is built from TRBV2 and TRBJ2-7, with 9 positions matching TRBD2. Germline CDR1 is SNHLY and CDR2 is FYNNEI. The length of the CDR3 is 15 residues. J was trimmed by 3 bases and V by 6 bases; bases with no gene match: 9. Supplemented by reference TRBV2 and TRBJ2-7, the full variable domain reads EPEVTQTPSHQVTQMGQEVILRCVPISNHLYFYWYRQILGQKVEFLVSFYNNEISEKSEIFDDQFSVERPDGSNFTLKIRSTKLEDSAMYFCASSPGGTSLYEQYFGPGTRLTVT.

The chain has TRBV28 and TRBJ2-1, with D maybe TRBD2 (6 bases). The CDR3 sequence is 16 residues long. Germline values: CDR1 MDHEN, CDR2 SYDVKM. Trimming shortened V by 6 bases and J by 6 bases, and 21 bases separated the two germline ends. The DNA for the CDR3 is TGTGCCAGCAGCTATACAGGACTAAGCGGTTTCAATGAGCAGTTCTTC. Amino acids: CASSYTGLSGFNEQFF. Complete variable domain (other parts from reference TRBV28 and TRBJ2-1): DVKVTQSSRYLVKRTGEKVFLECVQDMDHENMFWYRQDPGLGLRLIYFSYDVKMKEKGDIPEGYSVSREKKERFSLILESASTNQTSMYLCASSYTGLSGFNEQFFGPGTRLTVL.

The chain links TRBV7-9 to TRBJ2-1, with a weak D call TRBD1 (6 bases). Germline loops: CDR1 SEHNR, CDR2 FQNEAQ (reference sequence). Trimming stripped 4 bases from V and 8 bases from J, with 21 bases between. The CDR3 has 16 residues. The CDR3 nucleotides are TGTGCCAGCAGCTCAGGCCTGGGACACTCAATTTATGAGCAGTTCTTC. Amino acid sequence: CASSSGLGHSIYEQFF.

The chain joins TRBV9 to TRBJ1-1; possible D gene TRBD1, 5 bases. V gave up 4 bases and J gave up 6 bases, with 10 bases separating them. The germline gives CDR1 SGDLS, CDR2 YYNGEE. The CDR3 covers 12 residues. CDR3 region: CASSTGGAEAFF. In DNA, the CDR3 is TGTGCCAGCAGCACTGGAGGGGCTGAAGCTTTCTTT.

The chain links TRBV28 to TRBJ1-1, with no clear D. Trimming cost V 5 bases and J 1 base, with 11 bases left between them. The germline gives CDR1 MDHEN, CDR2 SYDVKM. The CDR3 is 14 residues long. CDR3 DNA: TGTGCCAGCAGTCTCCGGGCTCCGAACACTGAAGCTTTCTTT. This gives the protein CASSLRAPNTEAFF. Full variable domain (remainder filled in from reference TRBV28 and TRBJ1-1): DVKVTQSSRYLVKRTGEKVFLECVQDMDHENMFWYRQDPGLGLRLIYFSYDVKMKEKGDIPEGYSVSREKKERFSLILESASTNQTSMYLCASSLRAPNTEAFFGQGTRLTVV.

The rearrangement joins TRBV7-2 to TRBJ2-1, with D possibly matching TRBD2 (6 bases). The CDR3 loop spans 14 amino acids. The V gene's germline CDR1 is SGHTA and CDR2 FQGNSA. The germline V and J ends were trimmed by 4 bases and 7 bases, with 14 bases remaining between them. CDR3 sequence: CASSSTSPGNEQFF. The CDR3, as DNA: TGTGCCAGCAGCTCCACTAGCCCCGGTAATGAGCAGTTCTTC.